This TCR beta chain was retrieved from a study of identical twins. A universal primer site was added by template switching, and unique molecular identifiers were carried by the cDNA. TCRdb independently ran MiXCR on the 5' RACE reads; one entry per CDR3 protein. The table includes approximately 490,000 distinct CDR3 sequences, approximately 20% detected once. As for this clonotype: Its specificity is unknown.

Trimming took off 4 bases at V and 0 bases at J, with 14 bases between the two ends. Germline-derived CDR1 and CDR2 are LNHNV and YYDKDF (reference sequence). The CDR3 spans 16 residues. The study, taken as a whole, reports: Findings depended on cross-sectional statistics rather than tracking the same donors.

These data also formed part of another study, on yellow fever vaccine responses in identical twins.

This TCR came from a woman aged 18-29 years in good health. The chain combines TRBV15 with TRBJ2-3; D is uncertain. The sequencing input was CD4+ T cells sorted from blood. The CDR3 DNA reads as TGTGCCACCAGCACGCTGCCCGGGCTGAGCACAGATACGCAGTATTTT. This codes for CATSTLPGLSTDTQYF.